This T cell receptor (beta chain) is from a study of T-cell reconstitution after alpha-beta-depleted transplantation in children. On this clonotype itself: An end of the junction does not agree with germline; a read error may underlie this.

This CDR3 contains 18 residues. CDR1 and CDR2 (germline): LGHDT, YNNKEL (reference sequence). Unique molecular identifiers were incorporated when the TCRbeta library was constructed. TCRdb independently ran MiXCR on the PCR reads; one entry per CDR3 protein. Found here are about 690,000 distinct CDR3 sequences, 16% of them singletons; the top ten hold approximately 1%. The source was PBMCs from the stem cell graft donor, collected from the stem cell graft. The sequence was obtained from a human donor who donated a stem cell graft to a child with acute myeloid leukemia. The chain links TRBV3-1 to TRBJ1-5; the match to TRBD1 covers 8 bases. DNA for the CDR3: TGTACCAGCAGTTTGCCCAGGGGGCGTCTGGGTGGCAATCAGCCCCAGCATTTT. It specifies CTSSLPRGRLGGNQPQHF.